This record looks at one T cell receptor beta chain sequence and its context. Its antigen is not known. The V gene's germline CDR1 is SGHTA and CDR2 FQGNSA. After removal of 1 base from V and 1 base from J, the junction contained 13 bases not matched to a gene. The CDR3 has 19 residues. Assay: immunoSEQ multiplex PCR; the TCRdb copy retains only in-frame clones and omits some. The sample shows about 86,000 clones, roughly 90% of them seen only once. This sample stems from a study of T cell responses to AZD1222 COVID-19 vaccine. General study findings and limits: Regions 160-218 and 743-854 held dominance among vaccine-associated CD4 TCRs, which spanned spike. Nearly half of spike-specific TCRs reportedly target variant regions that are unmutated in the B.1.351 and B.1.1.7 variants. Compared with day 0, the breadth and depth of the Spike-specific TCR repertoire rose significantly after two doses of AZD1222. Clonal diversity may have been underestimated in mostly white British donors.

The sequence was collected from an adult who received the AZD1222 COVID-19 vaccine. The starting material was peripheral blood, obtained 28 days after the second AZD1222 dose. The chain combines TRBV7-2 with TRBJ2-4; 7 positions agree with TRBD1. The CDR3 DNA follows: TGTGCCAGCAGCTTAGGTGGACAGGCAAGGGGGTGGGCCAAAAACATTCAGTACTTC. Translating it yields CASSLGGQARGWAKNIQYF.